This T cell receptor beta chain was observed in a study of T cells after yellow fever vaccination (dated by TCRdb to the late 2010s). Background on the whole study: Libraries from fractions with low cell numbers were prepared with the SMART-Seq v4 Ultra Low Input RNA kit. To follow T-cell clones before and after both primary and booster YFV17D yellow fever vaccination, bulk TCR alpha and beta repertoires underwent longitudinal sequencing. The cohort comprised two healthy male donors, one aged 18 to 30 and one aged 30 to 40 years. Bulk PBMC replicates and cell subsets were isolated from blood drawn at multiple timepoints before and after both primary and secondary immunization. The research as a whole found: A small share of clonotypes occurred in both CD4 and CD8 compartments, likely arising from convergent recombination. The secondary T-cell response was weaker than the primary response but faster, peaking on day 5 instead of day 15. Because only a couple of donors were included in the study, the extent to which the findings can be generalized is limited. Computational filtering was required because FACS-sorted repertoires could contain abundant contaminating clonotypes from the bulk population. After the booster, most of the clones that had expanded following primary vaccination were detected again (roughly 97% of CD4 and around 88% of CD8), which suggests that memory was broadly maintained.

This clonotype was observed at least ten times. This clone's antigen is unknown. One base away there is no much larger clone; base qualities are not given. Explained via the paper, the treatment or condition label denotes: live attenuated yellow fever vaccine strain. Two biological replicates of bulk PBMCs were collected at each blood-draw timepoint. A standard Ficoll-Paque protocol was used to isolate PBMCs from peripheral blood. TriZol was used to extract RNA from bulk PBMCs, from CD4 and CD8 fractions, and from dextramer-positive and dextramer-negative fractions. The CDR3 runs 11 residues from the cysteine to the phenylalanine. Just CDR3 DNA is preserved here, 33 bases in frame from base 1. Trimming costs V 3 bases and J 9 bases, and their ends lie 8 bases apart. Looking up the germline V gene yields CDR1 SGHTA and CDR2 FQGNSA. Data came from an Illumina NovaSeq 6000. TCR cDNA was synthesized by 5'RACE template switching, which introduced a universal primer site and unique molecular identifiers. Priming of cDNA synthesis was performed from both the TCR alpha and TCR beta constant segments. Libraries were amplified in two PCR steps, with sample barcodes and sequencing adapters added in the second step. Libraries were sequenced on Illumina HiSeq 2500 (2x100 bp) or NovaSeq (2x150 bp). On the study's bioinformatics: Demultiplexing of reads and collapsing into UMI consensus sequences were performed with MIGEC, and V(D)J alignment was carried out with MiXCR. Vaccine-responding clonotypes were identified with edgeR using replicate PBMC samples, with FDR below 0.01 and a log2 fold change above 5 up to day 15 being required. Each bulk clonotype received a CD4 or CD8 identity based on whether the sequenced CD4 or CD8 repertoire contained that clonotype at higher abundance. In-frame beta chains were kept once TCRdb had trimmed the public reads at Q25 with fastp and called clones with MiXCR. Every distinct CDR3 protein forms one entry, paired with its most common genes and DNA. V and J calls and clone size were set by TCRdb, not the authors. Here the sample has more than 200,000 distinct CDR3 sequences; roughly 3.7% occur a single time. The ten most abundant clones make up 19% of the sample.

Specimen: PBMCs, collected 15 days after the yellow fever booster vaccination. This receptor was obtained from a man aged 18-30 years who received the YFV17D yellow fever vaccine. The chain couples TRBV7-2 to TRBJ2-5, with the D gene uncertain. The DNA sequence reads TGTGCCAGCAGCTTCGGATGGTCCCAGTACTTC. Translated, this gives CASSFGWSQYF.